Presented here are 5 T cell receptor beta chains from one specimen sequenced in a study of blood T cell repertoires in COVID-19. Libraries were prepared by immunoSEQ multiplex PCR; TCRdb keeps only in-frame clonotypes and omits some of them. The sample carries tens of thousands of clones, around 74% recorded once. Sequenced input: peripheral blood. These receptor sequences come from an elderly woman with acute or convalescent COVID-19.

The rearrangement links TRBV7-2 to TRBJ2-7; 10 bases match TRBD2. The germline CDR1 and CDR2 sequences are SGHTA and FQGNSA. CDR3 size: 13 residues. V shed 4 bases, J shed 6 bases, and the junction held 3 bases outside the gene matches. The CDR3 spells CASSSAGGIEQYF. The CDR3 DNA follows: TGTGCCAGCAGCTCAGCGGGAGGGATCGAGCAGTACTTC.

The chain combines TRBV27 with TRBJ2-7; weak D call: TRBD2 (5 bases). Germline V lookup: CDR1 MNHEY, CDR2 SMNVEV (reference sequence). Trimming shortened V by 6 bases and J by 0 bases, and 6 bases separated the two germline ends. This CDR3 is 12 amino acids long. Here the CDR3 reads CASSTSSYEQYF. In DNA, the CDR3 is TGTGCCAGCAGCACTAGCTCCTACGAGCAGTACTTC.

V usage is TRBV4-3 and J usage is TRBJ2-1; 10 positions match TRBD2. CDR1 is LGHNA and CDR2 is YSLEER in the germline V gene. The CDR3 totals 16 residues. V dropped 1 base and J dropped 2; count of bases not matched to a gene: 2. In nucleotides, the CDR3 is TGCGCCAGCAGCCAAGGGCTAGCGGGGGCCTACAATGAGCAGTTCTTC. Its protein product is CASSQGLAGAYNEQFF.

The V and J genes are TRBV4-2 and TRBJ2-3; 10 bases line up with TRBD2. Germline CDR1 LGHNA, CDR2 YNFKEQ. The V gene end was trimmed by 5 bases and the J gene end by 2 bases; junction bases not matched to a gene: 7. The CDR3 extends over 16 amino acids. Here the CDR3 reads CASSNGLAEFTDTQYF. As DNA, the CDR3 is TGTGCCAGCAGCAACGGACTAGCGGAATTCACAGATACGCAGTATTTT.

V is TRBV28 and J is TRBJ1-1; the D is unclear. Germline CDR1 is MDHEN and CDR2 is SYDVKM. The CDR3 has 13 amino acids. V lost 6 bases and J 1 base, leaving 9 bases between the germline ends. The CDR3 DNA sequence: TGTGCCAGCAGCCAGTTAACGAACACTGAAGCTTTCTTT. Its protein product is CASSQLTNTEAFF.